Here is one T cell receptor beta chain with its context. It has no known antigen specificity. No much larger clone exists at a distance of one base, and base qualities are not known. This entry comes from a study of T cell responses to AZD1222 COVID-19 vaccine (dated by TCRdb to the early 2020s). Regarding the research as a whole: TCR sequencing was performed for roughly 250 trial participants, of whom approximately 200 were given two doses of AZD1222 and approximately 25 were given two doses of MenACWY control vaccine. Trial participants were enrolled into age subgroups of 18-55, 56-69 and 70-plus years, which contained about 150, 27 and 61 TCR-sequenced participants, respectively.

CDR1 LGHNA and CDR2 YSLEER were looked up in the germline V gene. Between the V and J ends, shortened by 4 bases and 9 bases respectively, the junction contains 16 bases. There are 14 amino acids in the CDR3, from cysteine to phenylalanine inclusive. Only the CDR3 part of the read is kept: 42 bases, read in frame from the first base. The time point label for this specimen denotes: baseline before first vaccination. Sample treatment or condition, as interpreted from the label and publication: meningococcal conjugate vaccine given as trial control. Vaccinee samples were obtained from the UK trials COV001 and COV002, which included a single-blind randomized controlled phase 2/3 trial of AZD1222 (ChAdOx1 nCoV-19) in healthy adults. Trial participant PBMC samples were collected at day 0 and day 28 after the second dose for TCRbeta chain sequencing. The CDR3 regions of human TCRbeta chains were analyzed by immunosequencing. Under the source paper's analysis protocol: Repertoire TCRs were matched against a reference library of SARS-CoV-2-specific TCRs generated with the MIRA antigen-specificity platform. Breadth meant the fraction of unique TCRs that were SARS-CoV-2-associated, whereas depth meant the fraction of total T cells that were SARS-CoV-2-associated. Using the MIRA data, each spike-specific TCR was assigned both to the spike region to which the TCR was reactive and to a CD4 or CD8 class. Log10-transformed breadth and depth values were compared by one-way ANOVA with Sidak's multiple comparisons tests. The table was pulled from immuneACCESS by TCRdb, which kept in-frame rearrangements only. Such tables lose some clones; where checked, under half of the loss comes from unresolved V genes, and the rest has no known cause. V, J and clone size derive from that table, while D and trimming were established from the DNA sequence. The sample table contains about 120,000 clones; only one count was recorded for 70% to 90% of them. The ten largest clones take up roughly 3.8% of the sample.

Overall study results and their limits: Reportedly, close to half of the unique spike-specific TCRs recognized epitopes lying outside the regions that are mutated in the B.1.351 and B.1.1.7 variants. Conclusions about previously exposed vaccinees were limited because only a handful of AZD1222 recipients were SARS-CoV-2 seropositive at baseline. No day 14 peak-response samples were available, so repertoires were characterized only after the peak T cell response. Participants were mostly white British, with more females than males. The authors suggested clonal diversity may have been underestimated. Vaccine-associated CD4 TCRs spanned the whole spike protein, with dominant responses in regions 160-218 and 743-854. In the small 56-69-year group, the increase in depth fell short of significance, most likely because of low power. A significant rise in spike-specific TCR breadth and depth was observed after two AZD1222 doses relative to day 0 and relative to MenACWY recipients.

The sequencing used peripheral blood, collected on day 0 of MenACWY control vaccination. The TCR originated in an adult in good health. This sequence uses TRBV4-3 and TRBJ2-1; matching of 6 bases hints at TRBD1 as the D gene. Read as DNA, the sequence is TGCGCCAGCAGCCGTGGAATGGGGGCCGTTGAGCAGTTCTTC. This sequence encodes CASSRGMGAVEQFF.